The 30 T cell receptor beta chains below all came from one sample that was sequenced in a study of metastatic and nonmetastatic thyroid tumors (dated by TCRdb to about 2020). The library was built by means of PCR. Sequencer: Illumina HiSeq 4000. Clones were called with MiXCR by TCRdb after fastp trimmed the public reads at Q25, and only in-frame beta chains were retained. The sample table shows approximately 25,000 clones, and more than 14% are seen once. Around 16% of the sample belongs to the ten largest clones. Before undergoing thyroid surgery, none of the patients had been given any kind of treatment. Specimen: blood. The receptor set was obtained from a male donor with papillary thyroid cancer or a benign thyroid nodule (not recorded which). Some clones in this sample may be carry-over from other donors' samples.

Many counts were recorded for this clone. This rearrangement joins TRBV4-1 to TRBJ1-5; TRBD1 matches 8 bases. J was trimmed by 6 bases and V by 1 base; bases with no gene match: 5. The germline CDR1 and CDR2 sequences are MGHRA and YSYEKL. There are 15 residues in the CDR3. CDR3 nucleotides: TGCGCCAGCAGCCAAGGGACAGGGATATCTCAGCCCCAGCATTTT. It encodes CASSQGTGISQPQHF.

At least ten counts were recorded for this clone. CDR3 sequence: CASTGTVYNEQFF. In DNA, the CDR3 is TGTGCCAGCACCGGGACAGTCTACAATGAGCAGTTCTTC. This chain links TRBV19 with TRBJ2-1, with 7 nucleotides matching TRBD1. V dropped 9 bases and J dropped 3; count of bases not matched to a gene: 5. The germline V gene encodes CDR1 LNHDA and CDR2 SQIVND (reference sequence). The CDR3 is 13 residues long.

In this sample, this clone turned up many times. The gene calls are TRBV6-4 and TRBJ1-1, with D uncertain. The V and J ends lost 1 base and 1 base respectively, with 7 bases between them. The CDR3 runs 14 residues. Germline lookup yields CDR1 MRHNA and CDR2 SNTAGT. The CDR3 bases are TGTGCCAGCAGTGACTGGACGCAGAACACTGAAGCTTTCTTT. Protein: CASSDWTQNTEAFF.

V and J are TRBV9 and TRBJ1-1; 7 bases are a match to TRBD1. Per the germline V gene, CDR1 is SGDLS and CDR2 is YYNGEE. There are 15 residues in the CDR3. With 3 bases clipped from V and 5 bases from J, the junction kept 10 bases outside the gene matches. The chain's CDR3 is CASSAATGVATEAFF. The CDR3 nucleotides are TGTGCCAGCAGCGCCGCTACAGGGGTCGCTACTGAAGCTTTCTTT.

This clone was recorded at least ten times. The chain uses TRBV3-1 and TRBJ2-4; maybe TRBD1 (5 bases). This CDR3 is 15 amino acids long. V lost 0 bases, J lost 8 bases, and 14 bases lay in between. The germline CDR1 and CDR2 sequences are LGHDT and YNNKEL (reference sequence). CDR3 amino acids: CASSQDLSQGDIQYF. The CDR3 bases are TGTGCCAGCAGCCAAGATCTTTCCCAGGGTGACATTCAGTACTTC.

This clone was picked up many times. V is TRBV18 and J is TRBJ1-1; D unresolved. The germline V gene has CDR1 KGHSH and CDR2 LQKENI. V lost 1 base and J 1 base, leaving 10 bases between the germline ends. The CDR3 contains 15 residues. CDR3 bases: TGTGCCAGCTCACCACGGTCGGATCAGAACACTGAAGCTTTCTTT. It is translated as CASSPRSDQNTEAFF.

This clone was observed a few times. The gene calls are TRBV10-3 and TRBJ1-4, with a possible D match to TRBD1 (5 bases). Germline CDR1 and CDR2: ENHRY and SYGVKD. The CDR3 contains 15 residues. Trimming stripped 0 bases from V and 6 bases from J, with 11 bases between. CDR3 sequence reads: CAISESSRADEKLFF. The CDR3 bases are TGTGCCATCAGTGAGTCGAGCAGGGCGGATGAAAAACTGTTTTTT.

J is TRBJ1-2 and V is TRBV4-1; D might be TRBD1 (5 bases). The CDR3 is made up of 16 amino acids. CDR1 and CDR2 (germline): MGHRA, YSYEKL. V was shortened by 0 bases and J by 9 bases, with 20 bases between the two germline ends. CDR3 residues: CASSQDPHGANISYTF. The CDR3, as DNA: TGCGCCAGCAGCCAAGATCCACATGGGGCTAACATTAGCTACACCTTC.

In its sample, this clone was seen many times. The chain employs TRBV12-3 or TRBV12-4 and TRBJ1-3; tentatively, D is TRBD1 (6 bases). The CDR3 covers 16 residues. V lost 5 bases to trimming and J lost 5 bases, with 19 bases between them. The CDR3, as DNA: TGTGCCAGCAGTCTAACAGGGTGGGGTGAGAGAAACACCATATATTTT. Translating gives CASSLTGWGERNTIYF.

In its sample, this clone was seen many times. V gene TRBV11-3 combines with J gene TRBJ2-1; TRBD2 might be the D (6 bases). Germline assignment: CDR1 SGHNT and CDR2 YENEEA. The V end was cut by 9 bases, the J end by 3 bases, with 15 bases between. There are 14 residues in the CDR3. The CDR3 nucleotides read TGTGCCAGTATAGGCGGCGGGGACTACAATGAGCAGTTCTTC. This gives the protein CASIGGGDYNEQFF.

Many counts were recorded for this clone. The V call is TRBV20-1, the J call TRBJ2-1; 8 positions agree with TRBD2. Trimming removed 5 bases from V and 4 bases from J; junction bases left unmatched: 7. The CDR3 sequence is 14 residues long. Germline CDR1 reads DFQATT; CDR2 reads SNEGSKA (reference sequence). CDR3 protein: CSAHSGNGYNEQFF. CDR3 coding DNA: TGCAGTGCTCATAGCGGGAATGGGTACAATGAGCAGTTCTTC.

This clone was detected a few times. Since a much larger clone is just one base distant, this may be a read error. The rearrangement joins TRBV19 to TRBJ2-1, with unresolved D. This CDR3 contains 14 residues. The germline V gene encodes CDR1 LNHDA and CDR2 SQIVND (reference sequence). The CDR3 bases are TGTGCCAGTAGTGTACCAAAGGGATACAATGAGCAGCTCTTC. Its protein product is CASSVPKGYNEQLF.

This clone was seen repeatedly, ten times or more. The chain is built from TRBV6-1 and TRBJ1-1; D call uncertain. Trimming took off 6 bases at V and 1 base at J, with 9 bases between the two ends. The CDR3 runs to 13 residues. Per the germline V gene, CDR1 is MNHNS and CDR2 is SASEGT. The CDR3 DNA reads as TGTGCCAGCAGACCCGGACCGAACACTGAAGCTTTCTTT. Its protein is CASRPGPNTEAFF.

V and J are TRBV13 and TRBJ2-4, with D perhaps TRBD2 (6 bases). This CDR3 has 15 amino acids. Germline V gene lookup returns CDR1 PRHDT and CDR2 FYEKMQ (reference sequence). V lost 0 bases, J lost 4 bases, and 10 bases lay in between. CDR3 region: CASSLGLALKNIQYF. The CDR3 coding sequence is TGTGCCAGCAGCTTAGGCCTAGCGCTGAAAAACATTCAGTACTTC.

This clone was counted at least ten times. V usage is TRBV10-3 and J usage is TRBJ1-2; 8 nucleotides line up with TRBD1. The CDR3 loop spans 12 amino acids. The germline gives CDR1 ENHRY, CDR2 SYGVKD. The CDR3 reads CVGAGGNYGYTF. DNA for the CDR3: TGTGTCGGGGCAGGGGGCAACTATGGCTACACCTTC.

There are many counts of this clone. This sample includes further DNA sequences coding for the same CDR3. V gene TRBV29-1 combines with J gene TRBJ2-7; possible D gene TRBD1, 5 bases. The ends were cut back, 7 bases at V and 4 bases at J, with 11 bases in the middle. The length of the CDR3 is 11 residues. Germline V gene sequence: CDR1 SQVTM, CDR2 ANQGSEA. CDR3 bases: TGCAGCGCCATGACAGAGTACGAGCAGTACTTC. Its protein is CSAMTEYEQYF.

The chain links TRBV6-1 to TRBJ1-2; the match to TRBD1 covers 9 bases. The J segment lost 5 bases and the V segment lost 11 bases, leaving 9 bases of the junction unmatched. The germline gives CDR1 MNHNS, CDR2 SASEGT. The CDR3 is 13 residues long. CDR3 in DNA: TGTGCCTCACATAGTGACAGGGGGTATGGCTACACCTTC. Encoded protein: CASHSDRGYGYTF.

This clone showed up many times. J is TRBJ1-1 and V is TRBV20-1, with TRBD1 identical over 7 bases. This CDR3 is built from 12 residues. The trim removed 5 bases at V and 3 bases at J, leaving 3 bases unmatched. Per the germline V gene, CDR1 is DFQATT and CDR2 is SNEGSKA (reference sequence). The CDR3 spells CSAFTGDTEAFF. Here the CDR3 DNA reads TGCAGTGCTTTTACAGGGGACACTGAAGCTTTCTTT.

At least ten counts were recorded for this clone. The chain combines TRBV5-4 with TRBJ2-5; TRBD1 agrees at 7 bases. CDR3 length equals 15 residues. CDR1 is SGHNT, CDR2 YYREEE, per germline (reference sequence). J was trimmed by 3 bases and V by 3 bases; bases with no gene match: 8. The chain's CDR3 is CASSWGTARKETQYF. The CDR3, as DNA: TGTGCCAGCAGCTGGGGGACAGCTAGAAAAGAGACCCAGTACTTC.

This clone has a count of ten or more. The identical CDR3 is also encoded by other nucleotide sequences in the sample. The chain recombines TRBV6-1 with TRBJ2-1; either TRBD1 or TRBD2 may supply D (5 bases each). V lost 6 bases and J lost 6, with 18 bases in between. This CDR3 has 15 amino acids. CDR1 is MNHNS, CDR2 SASEGT, per germline. The CDR3 nucleotides read TGTGCCAGCAGGGAGCCGGGACCGGAGCTCAATGAGCAGTTCTTC. It encodes CASREPGPELNEQFF.

This clone was recorded many times. The J gene is TRBJ1-1, the V gene TRBV10-3; unclear D gene. The CDR3 has 12 amino acids. V was shortened by 1 base and J by 5 bases, with 5 bases between the two germline ends. Germline CDR1 reads ENHRY; CDR2 reads SYGVKD. The CDR3 protein is CAISEWGTEAFF. The CDR3 coding sequence is TGTGCCATCAGTGAGTGGGGAACTGAAGCTTTCTTT.

This chain joins TRBV19 and TRBJ2-3; possibly TRBD2 for D (5 bases). Trimming pared 5 bases from V and 0 bases from J, leaving 12 bases between. The germline gives CDR1 LNHDA, CDR2 SQIVND (reference sequence). This CDR3 spans 15 amino acids. CDR3: CASSPGVSSTDTQYF. In DNA form, the CDR3 reads TGTGCCAGTAGTCCCGGGGTATCTAGCACAGATACGCAGTATTTT.

This clone was recorded many times. V and J are TRBV6-1 and TRBJ2-1; 11 bases fit TRBD2. The length of the CDR3 is 14 residues. V dropped 7 bases and J dropped 4; count of bases not matched to a gene: 3. Germline lookup yields CDR1 MNHNS and CDR2 SASEGT. CDR3 coding DNA: TGTGCCAGCATTGGGACTAGCGGATACAATGAGCAGTTCTTC. Translation: CASIGTSGYNEQFF.

This clone was detected many times. The chain joins TRBV30 to TRBJ1-5; weak D call: TRBD1 (5 bases). This CDR3 spans 13 amino acids. Trimming removed 1 base at V and 2 bases at J, with 6 bases between. Germline assignment: CDR1 GTSNPN and CDR2 SVGIG (reference sequence). The CDR3 loop reads CAWSEQGNQPQHF. In nucleotides, the CDR3 is TGTGCCTGGAGTGAACAGGGCAATCAGCCCCAGCATTTT.

This clone was detected ten times or more. The chain joins TRBV27 to TRBJ2-1, with 7 positions matching TRBD1. This CDR3 has 18 residues. The trim removed 4 bases at V and 1 base at J, leaving 13 bases unmatched. Germline CDR1 and CDR2: MNHEY and SMNVEV (reference sequence). CDR3 bases: TGTGCCAGCAGTTCACGATCTCCCGACAGGGTGTCCTACAATGAGCAGTTCTTC. This gives the protein CASSSRSPDRVSYNEQFF.

This clone has at least ten counts. The chain uses TRBV4-1 and TRBJ2-5; tentative D call: TRBD2 (6 bases). This CDR3 has 15 residues. Trimming removed 1 base at V and 3 bases at J, with 12 bases between. From germline, CDR1 is MGHRA and CDR2 YSYEKL. CDR3 protein: CASSQVDQREETQYF. DNA of the CDR3: TGCGCCAGCAGCCAAGTGGATCAGCGGGAAGAGACCCAGTACTTC.

This clone was counted ten times or more. The chain is built from TRBV19 and TRBJ2-7; no definite D call. V lost 5 bases, J lost 3 bases, and 11 bases lay in between. From germline, CDR1 is LNHDA and CDR2 SQIVND (reference sequence). The CDR3 runs to 13 residues. As DNA, the CDR3 is TGTGCCAGTAGTCCAGCTACACGCTACGAGCAGTACTTC. This encodes CASSPATRYEQYF.

At least ten counts were recorded for this clone. This chain uses TRBV6-1 with TRBJ2-5; TRBD2 matches at 7 bases. V shed 8 bases and J 5 bases; nucleotides not matched to a gene: 11. This CDR3 contains 14 residues. Per the germline V gene, CDR1 is MNHNS and CDR2 is SASEGT. The CDR3 DNA reads TGTGCCAGCTGGGACGCGGGGGTGAGGGAGACCCAGTACTTC. Protein sequence: CASWDAGVRETQYF.

This clone was observed many times. The V and J genes are TRBV18 and TRBJ2-7, with TRBD1 as a possible D gene (6 bases). V lost 3 bases and J 2 bases, leaving 14 bases between the germline ends. Germline CDR1 reads KGHSH; CDR2 reads LQKENI. This CDR3 region has 15 residues. CDR3 sequence reads: CASSPIRDNTYEQYF. The DNA for the CDR3 is TGTGCCAGCTCACCGATACGGGACAACACCTACGAGCAGTACTTC.

This clone has at least ten counts. Other DNA sequences in this specimen translate into the identical CDR3. The J gene is TRBJ2-3, the V gene TRBV19; D uncertain. The CDR3 is 13 amino acids. V was clipped by 4 bases and J by 6 bases, with 11 bases between them. CDR1 LNHDA and CDR2 SQIVND come from the germline V gene (reference sequence). CDR3 residues: CASSTSYGDTQYF. The CDR3 DNA is TGTGCCAGTAGTACCTCATACGGGGATACGCAGTATTTT.